The rows below give T cell receptor beta chains drawn from one sample of a study of regulatory T cells in long-lasting Graves disease. TCRdb ran MiXCR on the multiplex PCR reads and lists one entry per CDR3 protein. Here the sample spans 430,000 or so distinct CDR3 sequences, 21% being singletons. This sample comprised peripheral blood mononuclear cells (PBMCs), obtained when the disease was refractory, from a patient treated with antithyroid drugs. These receptor sequences come from a female donor with Graves disease. Both conserved end residues are part of each CDR3. The order of the fields is D gene, V gene, clone size, J gene, CDR3 protein, CDR3 DNA. The D gene is left open where the match is weak. Clone size appears in some rows only: once, few, many, or a class for an expanded clone.

NA	TRBV13	few	TRBJ2-2	CASSLGLQGFGELFF	TGTGCCAGCAGCTTAGGCCTGCAGGGGTTCGGGGAGCTGTTTTTT
NA	TRBV5-1	NA	TRBJ1-1	CASSLAGQRGTEAFF	TGCGCCAGCAGCTTGGCCGGACAACGGGGCACTGAAGCTTTCTTT
TRBD2	TRBV27	NA	TRBJ2-1	CATLGVGLAGNEQFF	TGTGCCACCCTAGGAGTAGGACTAGCGGGGAATGAGCAGTTCTTC
NA	TRBV28	many	TRBJ1-5	CASSFAQGWNQPQHF	TGTGCCAGCAGTTTTGCTCAGGGATGGAATCAGCCCCAGCATTTT
NA	TRBV7-4	many	TRBJ1-1	CASSSDGEDTEAFF	TGTGCCAGCAGCTCGGACGGGGAGGACACTGAAGCTTTCTTT
NA	TRBV30	once	TRBJ2-7	CAWGGQGPYEQYF	TGTGCCTGGGGAGGGCAGGGGCCGTACGAGCAGTACTTC
TRBD1	TRBV19	NA	TRBJ2-7	CASSASGGWQYF	TGTGCCAGTAGTGCCTCAGGGGGATGGCAGTACTTC
NA	TRBV4-1	NA	TRBJ1-5	CASSQGMGLQPQHF	TGCGCCAGCAGCCAAGGTATGGGGTTGCAGCCCCAGCATTTT
NA	TRBV20-1	many	TRBJ2-5	CSASQPQQGTQYF	TGCAGTGCTAGCCAGCCGCAACAAGGAACCCAGTACTTC
TRBD1	TRBV6-2/TRBV6-3	NA	TRBJ1-6	CASSPTGVGTPLHF	TGTGCCAGCAGTCCCACAGGGGTCGGAACACCCCTCCACTTT
TRBD2	TRBV28	many	TRBJ2-2	CASSTAGTSGAGELFF	TGTGCCAGCAGTACCGCCGGGACTAGTGGTGCCGGGGAGCTGTTTTTT
TRBD2	TRBV19	few	TRBJ2-7	CASTPIAGAAYEQYF	TGTGCCAGTACCCCCATCGCGGGAGCAGCCTACGAGCAGTACTTC
NA	TRBV3-1	NA	TRBJ2-7	CASSRDGHAYEQYF	TGTGCCAGCAGCCGGGACGGCCACGCTTACGAGCAGTACTTC
NA	TRBV19	once	TRBJ2-2	CASSIGLASNTGELFF	TGTGCCAGTAGTATAGGTCTAGCCTCGAACACCGGGGAGCTGTTTTTT
TRBD2	TRBV14	few	TRBJ2-7	CASSQDHPSGISYEQYF	TGTGCCAGCAGCCAAGATCATCCTAGCGGGATATCCTACGAGCAGTACTTC
NA	TRBV4-1	NA	TRBJ1-2	CASSQDLNGYTF	TGCGCCAGCAGCCAAGACCTAAATGGCTACACCTTC
NA	TRBV20-1	many	TRBJ1-1	CSALQGNTEAFF	TGCAGTGCTCTTCAGGGGAACACTGAAGCTTTCTTT
NA	TRBV10-3	many	TRBJ1-1	CAISNSGTEAFF	TGTGCCATCAGCAACAGTGGGACTGAAGCTTTCTTT
NA	TRBV9	NA	TRBJ2-7	CASSVASVDSYEQYF	TGTGCCAGCAGCGTAGCGAGCGTGGACTCCTACGAGCAGTACTTC
NA	TRBV20-1	few	TRBJ1-4	CSARQGDEKLFF	TGCAGTGCTAGACAGGGAGATGAAAAACTGTTTTTT
TRBD2	TRBV7-8	NA	TRBJ2-7	CASSRAGTSGYEQCF	TGTGCCAGCAGCCGAGCCGGGACTAGCGGCTACGAGCAGTGCTTC
TRBD2	TRBV2	many	TRBJ2-5	CASSGGRALETQYF	TGTGCCAGCTCCGGAGGGAGGGCCCTAGAGACCCAGTACTTC
TRBD1	TRBV27	many	TRBJ1-2	CASLGQGSYGYTF	TGTGCCAGCCTAGGACAGGGGAGCTATGGCTACACCTTC
NA	TRBV7-3	NA	TRBJ2-2	CASSLLGPNTGELFF	TGTGCCAGCAGCTTATTAGGGCCAAACACCGGGGAGCTGTTTTTT
TRBD2	TRBV20-1	few	TRBJ2-3	CSALAGVADTQYF	TGCAGTGCTTTAGCGGGAGTGGCAGATACGCAGTATTTT
NA	TRBV3-1	many	TRBJ1-2	CASSQSPYGYTF	TGTGCCAGCAGCCAAAGCCCGTATGGCTACACCTTC
NA	TRBV15	many	TRBJ2-4	CATSTRPLLDIQYF	TGTGCCACCAGCACGAGACCCCTTCTAGACATTCAGTACTTC
NA	TRBV3-1	many	TRBJ1-5	CASSQGYQPQHF	TGTGCCAGCAGCCAAGGCTATCAGCCCCAGCATTTT
NA	TRBV20-1	few	TRBJ1-1	CSARDDPGVVTEAFF	TGCAGTGCTAGAGATGATCCAGGGGTGGTCACTGAAGCTTTCTTT
NA	TRBV6-1	NA	TRBJ2-7	CTSNSKWGLDEQYF	TGTACCAGCAATTCCAAATGGGGATTAGACGAGCAGTACTTC
NA	TRBV15	few	TRBJ2-7	CATSSNDGGISYEQYF	TGTGCCACCAGCAGCAACGACGGAGGAATCTCCTACGAGCAGTACTTC
NA	TRBV5-1	NA	TRBJ1-5	CASSPGSDQPQHF	TGCGCCAGCAGCCCCGGGAGTGATCAGCCCCAGCATTTT
TRBD1	TRBV5-1	few	TRBJ1-4	CASSLGDRGKGEKLFF	TGCGCCAGCAGCTTGGGGGACAGGGGGAAAGGTGAAAAACTGTTTTTT
TRBD2	TRBV10-1	many	TRBJ2-7	CASSESLAARNEQYF	TGCGCCAGCAGTGAGTCCCTAGCGGCACGCAACGAGCAGTACTTC
NA	TRBV15	NA	TRBJ1-5	CATSRDAEVSNQPQHF	TGTGCCACCAGCAGGGATGCGGAGGTTAGCAATCAGCCCCAGCATTTT
NA	TRBV12-3/TRBV12-4	many	TRBJ2-2	CASSYLRSTGELFF	TGTGCCAGCAGTTACTTGCGTAGCACCGGGGAGCTGTTTTTT
TRBD1	TRBV28	many	TRBJ2-2	CATIRTGGYTGELFF	TGTGCCACCATAAGGACAGGGGGCTACACCGGGGAGCTGTTTTTT
NA	TRBV11-2	many	TRBJ1-6	CASSRRELSSPLHF	TGTGCCAGCAGCCGCAGGGAATTGAGTTCACCCCTCCACTTT
TRBD2	TRBV7-2	many	TRBJ2-5	CASSTRTSGQETQYF	TGTGCCAGCAGCACCCGGACTAGCGGCCAAGAGACCCAGTACTTC
TRBD1	TRBV9	few	TRBJ2-2	CASSADREGELFF	TGTGCCAGCAGCGCGGACAGGGAGGGGGAGCTGTTTTTT
NA	TRBV19	few	TRBJ1-2	CASSWTPPGDYGYTF	TGTGCCAGTAGTTGGACACCACCAGGAGACTATGGCTACACCTTC
NA	TRBV19	many	TRBJ2-5	CASSMEQEETQYF	TGTGCCAGTAGTATGGAACAGGAAGAGACCCAGTACTTC
TRBD2	TRBV9	NA	TRBJ2-4	CASSPIQILAGEVGIQYF	TGTGCCAGCTCACCGATTCAGATCCTAGCGGGAGAGGTCGGCATTCAGTACTTC
NA	TRBV20-1	few	TRBJ2-7	CSAGEPGQGVYEQYF	TGCAGTGCTGGCGAACCAGGTCAGGGAGTGTACGAGCAGTACTTC
NA	TRBV19	NA	TRBJ1-1	CASSIDGQMNTEAFF	TGTGCCAGTAGTATAGACGGACAGATGAACACTGAAGCTTTCTTT